Listed below are T cell receptor beta chains from one sample, sequenced in a study of blood T cell repertoires in COVID-19. The repertoire was sequenced with immunoSEQ multiplex PCR; TCRdb's copy has only in-frame clones and lacks some. This table holds about 440,000 clones, around 88% found once. The sequencing input was peripheral blood. These receptors came from a woman aged 50 to 60 with COVID-19, enrolled during active disease. The CDR3 runs from the conserved cysteine through the conserved F or W. The D gene is left open where the match is weak. A clone size is listed for some rows: how often the clone was seen (once, few, many), or a class if it is expanded.

j_call clone_size v_call d_call cdr3_nt cdr3_aa
TRBJ2-7 . TRBV19 . TGTGCCAGTAGTACGGCGGGCTCCCGCGGCGAGCAGTACTTC CASSTAGSRGEQYF
TRBJ1-2 . TRBV21-1 . TGTGCCAGCAGCTCAGACAGGGACTATGGCTACACCTTC CASSSDRDYGYTF
TRBJ2-1 . TRBV10-3 . TGTGCCATCAGTACAGGGAATCGAAACAATGAGCAGTTCTTC CAISTGNRNNEQFF
TRBJ1-1 . TRBV6-2/TRBV6-3 . TGTGCCAGCAGTTACGGCGACAGATTTGAAGCTTTCTTT CASSYGDRFEAFF
TRBJ1-3 . TRBV19 TRBD1 TGTGCCAGTACCGCGACAGGGGAGGCTGGAAACACCATATATTTT CASTATGEAGNTIYF
TRBJ2-5 few TRBV9 . TGTGCCAGCAGCGTATCGGGGGAACAAGAGACCCAGTACTTC CASSVSGEQETQYF
TRBJ1-5 . TRBV30 . TGTGCCTGGAGCCCGGGGGGCAATCAGCCCCAGCATTTT CAWSPGGNQPQHF
TRBJ1-1 . TRBV5-1 TRBD1 TGCGCCAGCAGCTCCGACAGGGGAGCAAACACTGAAGCTTTCTTT CASSSDRGANTEAFF
TRBJ2-7 . TRBV4-1 TRBD1 TGCGCCAGCAGCCAAGCCTTCTCTACGGGACAGGGGGGCTACGAGCAGTACTTC CASSQAFSTGQGGYEQYF
TRBJ1-2 . TRBV28 TRBD1 TGTGCCAGTCGGACAGGGGAATATGGCTACACCTTC CASRTGEYGYTF
TRBJ2-4 . TRBV5-1 . TGCGCCAGCAGTCCTGACATAGCCAAAAACATTCAGTACTTC CASSPDIAKNIQYF
TRBJ1-1 . TRBV28 TRBD1 TGTGCCAGCAGTGCAGGGGGGCGGACTGAAGCTTTCTTT CASSAGGRTEAFF
TRBJ1-2 few TRBV5-1 . TGCGCCAGCAGCCCGGGTAGGGTTCAGGGTGCTGGCTACACCTTC CASSPGRVQGAGYTF
TRBJ1-1 . TRBV12-3/TRBV12-4 TRBD1 TGTGCCAGCAGTTCGACAGGGATCACTGAAGCTTTCTTT CASSSTGITEAFF
TRBJ1-2 . TRBV3-1/TRBV3-2 . TGTGCCAGCAGCCAAGATGAGGCAGGGAACTATGGCTACACCTTC CASSQDEAGNYGYTF
TRBJ1-2 . TRBV5-1 . TGCGCCAGCAGCTTGGAGGCGGTTGGCTACACCTTC CASSLEAVGYTF
TRBJ1-2 . TRBV20-1 . TGCAGTGCTCCCCGGGGGAATGGCTACACCTTC CSAPRGNGYTF
TRBJ2-4 . TRBV19 . TGTGCCAGTAGTATAGGTACAGGGGAGGAGGCCAAAAACATTCAGTACTTC CASSIGTGEEAKNIQYF
TRBJ2-3 . TRBV5-1 . TGCGCCAGCAGCTTGAGGCAGGGGGGTTTAACAGATACGCAGTATTTT CASSLRQGGLTDTQYF
TRBJ2-5 . TRBV19 TRBD1 TGTGCCAGTAGGCCGGGACAGGCGTTCCAAGAGACCCAGTACTTC CASRPGQAFQETQYF
TRBJ2-3 . TRBV4-2 TRBD2 TGTGCCAGCAGCCAAGGGGCGGGGGACACAGATACGCAGTATTTT CASSQGAGDTDTQYF
TRBJ1-2 . TRBV9 . TGTGCCAGCAGCGTAGACTTCTATGGCTACACCTTC CASSVDFYGYTF
TRBJ2-7 . TRBV9 TRBD1 TGTGCCAGCAGCGTGAATACAGGGGTGAACTACGAGCAGTACTTC CASSVNTGVNYEQYF
TRBJ1-4 once TRBV5-1 TRBD1 TGCGCCAGCAGCTCTACAGGGGGCTGGGGTGAAAAACTGTTTTTT CASSSTGGWGEKLFF
TRBJ1-5 . TRBV29-1 . TGCAGCGTTGAAGGAGACAGGCGAGTGCCCCAGCATTTT CSVEGDRRVPQHF
TRBJ1-1 . TRBV27 . TGTGCCAGCACCCCCGGAGGGCTGAACACTGAAGCTTTCTTT CASTPGGLNTEAFF
TRBJ1-3 . TRBV27 . TGTGCCAGCAGTTTATCAGGGGGTGAGGGAAACACCATATATTTT CASSLSGGEGNTIYF
TRBJ2-3 . TRBV7-9 . TGTGCCAGCAGCCTCTTGGGGCGCACAGATACGCAGTATTTT CASSLLGRTDTQYF
TRBJ1-1 . TRBV9 . TGTGCCAGCAGCCCCCAAGGAGGAGGGGCTAGCACTGAAGCTTTCTTT CASSPQGGGASTEAFF
TRBJ2-1 . TRBV9 . TGTGCCAGCACCCCCGGGTTCGGTTACAATGAGCAGTTCTTC CASTPGFGYNEQFF
TRBJ2-7 . TRBV27 TRBD1 TGTGCCAGCAGTTCCAGGGGGAGTGAGCAGTACTTC CASSSRGSEQYF
TRBJ2-3 . TRBV7-9 TRBD2 TGTGCCAGCCCCAAGCGGGGGAGAACAGGAGATACGCAGTATTTT CASPKRGRTGDTQYF
TRBJ2-1 . TRBV7-8 TRBD2 TGTGCCAGCAGCTTAGTTAGCGGGGGGGTCCCCCAGCCAATAGAGCAGTTCTTC CASSLVSGGVPQPIEQFF
TRBJ1-5 . TRBV2 TRBD1 TGTGCCAGCACGAAGCGTCAGGGGGCAGGCAATCAGCCCCAGCATTTT CASTKRQGAGNQPQHF
TRBJ1-4 . TRBV10-3 . TGTGCCATCAGTGATCCCGGGGGAGAACTGTTTTTT CAISDPGGELFF
TRBJ2-2 . TRBV4-2 . TGTGCCAGCAGCCGCGGAGGGGTGGAGGGGGGGACCGGGGAGCTGTTTTTT CASSRGGVEGGTGELFF
TRBJ1-4 once TRBV5-1 TRBD1 TGCGCCAGCACCCCGGGACAGGGTCTAACTAATGAAAAACTGTTTTTT CASTPGQGLTNEKLFF
TRBJ2-5 . TRBV7-3 TRBD2 TGTGCCAGCAGCGCCCTGGGCGGGAGAGAGACCCAGTACTTC CASSALGGRETQYF
TRBJ1-1 few TRBV14 . TGTGCCAGCAGCCTTGACAGGATGACTGAAGCTTTCTTT CASSLDRMTEAFF
TRBJ2-3 . TRBV7-9 TRBD2 TGTGCCAGCGGCCCCACGGGGGGGGCAGATACGCAGTATTTT CASGPTGGADTQYF
TRBJ2-6 . TRBV2 . TGTGCCAGCTCCACTGGGGCCAACGTCCTGACTTTC CASSTGANVLTF
TRBJ1-1 . TRBV20-1 TRBD1 TGCAGTGCTAGTGAAATTCCGGGACAGGGATCGGATACTGAAGCTTTCTTT CSASEIPGQGSDTEAFF
TRBJ1-5 . TRBV23-1 . TGCGCCAGCCGACAGGTTAGCAATCAGCCCCAGCATTTT CASRQVSNQPQHF
TRBJ1-6 . TRBV7-9 TRBD1 TGTGCCAGCAGCTTAGGTGGGACAGGTTTTAATTCACCCCTCCACTTT CASSLGGTGFNSPLHF
TRBJ2-7 . TRBV11-2 TRBD1 TGTGCCAGCAGCTCCGGACAGGGTACCGAGCAGTACTTC CASSSGQGTEQYF
TRBJ2-3 . TRBV9 . TGTGCCAGCAGCGTGCTGGTGGGGGCCCGCACAGATACGCAGTATTTT CASSVLVGARTDTQYF
TRBJ2-1 . TRBV5-8 TRBD1 TGTGCCAGAGACCCGGGACAGGGAATACGGGAGCAGTTCTTC CARDPGQGIREQFF
TRBJ2-3 . TRBV30 . TGTGCCTGGAGTTCGTCAGATACGCAGTATTTT CAWSSSDTQYF
TRBJ2-7 . TRBV5-8 . TGTGCCAGCAGCTTCTCAGTGGTCGAGCAGTACTTC CASSFSVVEQYF
TRBJ1-6 few TRBV7-7 . TGTGCCAGCAGCCCGAGTAGGGGGACACCCCTCCACTTT CASSPSRGTPLHF
TRBJ2-7 . TRBV7-2 . TGTGCCAGCTTAGAGGATCCGAGCTCCTACGAGCAGTACTTC CASLEDPSSYEQYF
TRBJ2-3 few TRBV6-5 . TGTGCCAGCAGCGAGGCCCGGCAGGGGACAGATACGCAGTATTTT CASSEARQGTDTQYF
TRBJ2-1 . TRBV5-1 . TGCGCCAGCAGCCTGACTTCTAATTCAGGGAATGAGCAGTTCTTC CASSLTSNSGNEQFF
TRBJ2-1 . TRBV5-1 TRBD2 TGCGCCAGCAGCTTCGGACTAGCGGGGGGGCGATCCTACAATGAGCAGTTCTTC CASSFGLAGGRSYNEQFF